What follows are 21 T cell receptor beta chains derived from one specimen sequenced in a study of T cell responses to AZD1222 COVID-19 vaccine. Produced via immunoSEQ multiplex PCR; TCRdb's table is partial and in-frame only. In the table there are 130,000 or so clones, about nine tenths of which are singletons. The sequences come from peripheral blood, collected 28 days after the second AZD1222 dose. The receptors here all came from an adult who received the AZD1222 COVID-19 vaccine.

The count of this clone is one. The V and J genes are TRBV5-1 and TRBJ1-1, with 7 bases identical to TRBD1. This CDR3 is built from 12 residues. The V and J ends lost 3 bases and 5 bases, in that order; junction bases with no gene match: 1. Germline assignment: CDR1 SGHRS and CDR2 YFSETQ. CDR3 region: CASSSGGTEAFF. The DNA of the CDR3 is TGCGCCAGCAGCTCAGGGGGAACTGAAGCTTTCTTT.

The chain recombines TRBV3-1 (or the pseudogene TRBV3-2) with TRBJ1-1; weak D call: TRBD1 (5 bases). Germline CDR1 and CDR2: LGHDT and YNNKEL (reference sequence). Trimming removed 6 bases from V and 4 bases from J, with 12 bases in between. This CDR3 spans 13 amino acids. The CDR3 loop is CASSRAGGTEAFF. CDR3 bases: TGTGCCAGCAGTCGGGCCGGGGGCACTGAAGCTTTCTTT.

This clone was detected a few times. CDR3 DNA sequence: TGTGCCAGCAGCCTCGGATTGGCAGGGGACTCGGAAAAACTGTTTTTT. Translating gives CASSLGLAGDSEKLFF. The rearrangement links TRBV7-9 to TRBJ1-4; perhaps TRBD1 as D (6 bases). The CDR3 loop spans 16 amino acids. V was pared by 5 bases and J by 8 bases, with 21 bases between. Germline lookup yields CDR1 SEHNR and CDR2 FQNEAQ (reference sequence).

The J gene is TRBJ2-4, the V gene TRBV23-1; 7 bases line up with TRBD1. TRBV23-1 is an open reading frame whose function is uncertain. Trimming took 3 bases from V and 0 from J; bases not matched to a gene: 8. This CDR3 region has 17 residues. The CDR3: CASSHPRGTVAKNIQYF. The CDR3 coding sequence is TGCGCCAGCAGTCACCCTCGAGGGACAGTAGCCAAAAACATTCAGTACTTC.

CDR3 in DNA: TGTGCCAGTAGTATGGCGCGGGGGATCAATCAGCCCCAGCATTTT. This codes for CASSMARGINQPQHF. The rearrangement uses TRBV19 and TRBJ1-5, with D tentatively TRBD1 (5 bases). The V gene's germline CDR1 is LNHDA and CDR2 SQIVND (reference sequence). There are 15 residues in the CDR3. V was trimmed by 3 bases and J by 3 bases, leaving 12 bases between them. Full variable domain (remainder filled in from reference TRBV19 and TRBJ1-5): DGGITQSPKYLFRKEGQNVTLSCEQNLNHDAMYWYRQDPGQGLRLIYYSQIVNDFQKGDIAEGYSVSREKKESFPLTVTSAQKNPTAFYLCASSMARGINQPQHFGDGTRLSIL.

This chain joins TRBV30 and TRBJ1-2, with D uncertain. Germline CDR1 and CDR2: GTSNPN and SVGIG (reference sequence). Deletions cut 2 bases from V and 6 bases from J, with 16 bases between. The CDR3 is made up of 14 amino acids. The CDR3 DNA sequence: TGTGCCTGGAGTTCAGAACGGAACACTCATGGCTACACCTTC. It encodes CAWSSERNTHGYTF. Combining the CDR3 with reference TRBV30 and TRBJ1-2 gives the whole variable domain SQTIHQWPATLVQPVGSPLSLECTVEGTSNPNLYWYRQAAGRGLQLLFYSVGIGQISSEVPQNLSASRPQDRQFILSSKKLLLSDSGFYLCAWSSERNTHGYTFGSGTRLTVV.

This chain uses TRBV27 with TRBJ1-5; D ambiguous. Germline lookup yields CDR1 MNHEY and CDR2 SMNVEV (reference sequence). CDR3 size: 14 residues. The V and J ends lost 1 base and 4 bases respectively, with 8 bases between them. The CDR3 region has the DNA TGTGCCAGCAGTTTATTGGGCAAGAATCAGCCCCAGCATTTT. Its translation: CASSLLGKNQPQHF.

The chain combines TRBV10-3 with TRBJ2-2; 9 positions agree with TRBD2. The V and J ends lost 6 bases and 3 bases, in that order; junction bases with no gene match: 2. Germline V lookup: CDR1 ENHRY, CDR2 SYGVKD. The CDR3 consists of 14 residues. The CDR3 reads CAIRASGDTGELFF. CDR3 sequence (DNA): TGTGCCATCAGGGCTAGCGGGGACACCGGGGAGCTGTTTTTT.

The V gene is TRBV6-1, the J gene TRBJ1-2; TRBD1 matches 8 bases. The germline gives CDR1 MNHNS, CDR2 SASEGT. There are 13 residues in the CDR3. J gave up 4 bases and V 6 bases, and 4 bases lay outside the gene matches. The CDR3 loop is CASRGTGAYGYTF. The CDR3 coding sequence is TGTGCCAGCAGGGGGACAGGCGCCTATGGCTACACCTTC.

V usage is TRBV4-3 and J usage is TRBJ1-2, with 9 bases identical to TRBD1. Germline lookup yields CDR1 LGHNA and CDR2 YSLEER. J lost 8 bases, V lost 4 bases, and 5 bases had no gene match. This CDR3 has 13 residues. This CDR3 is CASSRDRDQGYTF. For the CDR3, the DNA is TGCGCCAGCAGCCGGGACAGGGATCAGGGCTACACCTTC.

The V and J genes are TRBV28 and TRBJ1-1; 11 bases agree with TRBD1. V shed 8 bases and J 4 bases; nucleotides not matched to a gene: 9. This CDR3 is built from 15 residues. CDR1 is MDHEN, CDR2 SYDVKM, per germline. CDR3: CASRIFGTGGTEAFF. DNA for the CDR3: TGTGCCAGCCGGATTTTTGGGACAGGGGGCACTGAAGCTTTCTTT.

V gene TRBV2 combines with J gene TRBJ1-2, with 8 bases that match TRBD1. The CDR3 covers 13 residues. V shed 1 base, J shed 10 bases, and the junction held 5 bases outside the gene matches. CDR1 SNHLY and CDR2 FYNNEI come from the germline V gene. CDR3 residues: CASSEGTGSLYTF. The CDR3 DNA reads TGTGCCAGCAGTGAAGGGACAGGGTCTCTCTACACCTTC.

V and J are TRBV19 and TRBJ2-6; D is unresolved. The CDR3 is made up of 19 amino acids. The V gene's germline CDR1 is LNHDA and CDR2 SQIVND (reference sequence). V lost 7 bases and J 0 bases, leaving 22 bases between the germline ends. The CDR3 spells CASKTPFALKGSGANVLTF. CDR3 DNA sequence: TGTGCCAGTAAAACCCCATTCGCCCTAAAGGGCTCTGGGGCCAACGTCCTGACTTTC. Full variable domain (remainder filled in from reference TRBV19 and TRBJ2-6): DGGITQSPKYLFRKEGQNVTLSCEQNLNHDAMYWYRQDPGQGLRLIYYSQIVNDFQKGDIAEGYSVSREKKESFPLTVTSAQKNPTAFYLCASKTPFALKGSGANVLTFGAGSRLTVL.

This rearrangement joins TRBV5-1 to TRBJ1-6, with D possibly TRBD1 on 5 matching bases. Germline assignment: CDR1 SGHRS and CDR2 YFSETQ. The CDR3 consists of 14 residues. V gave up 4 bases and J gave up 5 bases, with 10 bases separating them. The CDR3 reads CASSRGEDNSPLHF. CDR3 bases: TGCGCCAGCAGCCGGGGCGAGGATAATTCACCCCTCCACTTT.

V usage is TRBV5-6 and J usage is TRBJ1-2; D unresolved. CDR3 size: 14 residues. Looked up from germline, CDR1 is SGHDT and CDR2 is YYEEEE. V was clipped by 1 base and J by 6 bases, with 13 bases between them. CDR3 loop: CASSLKDAWHGYTF. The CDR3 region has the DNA TGTGCCAGCAGCTTGAAGGACGCCTGGCATGGCTACACCTTC.

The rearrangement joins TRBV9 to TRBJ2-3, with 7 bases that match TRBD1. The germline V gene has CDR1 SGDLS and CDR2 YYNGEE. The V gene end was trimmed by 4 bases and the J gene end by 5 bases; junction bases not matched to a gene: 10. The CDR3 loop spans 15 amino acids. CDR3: CASSLRTGDEDTQYF. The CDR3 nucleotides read TGTGCCAGCAGCCTCCGAACAGGGGATGAAGATACGCAGTATTTT.

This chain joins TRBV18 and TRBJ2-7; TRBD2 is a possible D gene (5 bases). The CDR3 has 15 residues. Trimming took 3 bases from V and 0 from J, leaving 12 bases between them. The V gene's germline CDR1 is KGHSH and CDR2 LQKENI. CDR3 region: CASSPGGLRSYEQYF. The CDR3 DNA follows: TGTGCCAGCTCACCCGGCGGACTCCGCTCCTACGAGCAGTACTTC. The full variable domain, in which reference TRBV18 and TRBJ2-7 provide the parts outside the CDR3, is NAGVMQNPRHLVRRRGQEARLRCSPMKGHSHVYWYRQLPEEGLKFMVYLQKENIIDESGMPKERFSAEFPKEGPSILRIQQVVRGDSAAYFCASSPGGLRSYEQYFGPGTRLTVT.

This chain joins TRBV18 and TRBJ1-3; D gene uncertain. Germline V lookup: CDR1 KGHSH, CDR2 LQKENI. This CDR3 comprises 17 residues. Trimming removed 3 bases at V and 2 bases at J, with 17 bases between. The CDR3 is CASSPMMGGDAGNTIYF. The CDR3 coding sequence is TGTGCCAGCTCACCGATGATGGGAGGTGACGCTGGAAACACCATATATTTT.

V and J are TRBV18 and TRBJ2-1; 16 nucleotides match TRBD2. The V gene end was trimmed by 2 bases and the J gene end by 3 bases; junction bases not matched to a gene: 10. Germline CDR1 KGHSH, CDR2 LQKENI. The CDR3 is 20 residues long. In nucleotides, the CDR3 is TGTGCCAGCTCACCAAGGGTTGGGACTAGCGGGAGGGCCGTCTACAATGAGCAGTTCTTC. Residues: CASSPRVGTSGRAVYNEQFF.

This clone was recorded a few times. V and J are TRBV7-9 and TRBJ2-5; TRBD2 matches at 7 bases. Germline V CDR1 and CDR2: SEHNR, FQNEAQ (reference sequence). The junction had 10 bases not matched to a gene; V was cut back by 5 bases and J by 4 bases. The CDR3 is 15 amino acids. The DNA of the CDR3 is TGTGCCAGCAGCCCAAATAGCGGGCTCGGAGAGACCCAGTACTTC. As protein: CASSPNSGLGETQYF.

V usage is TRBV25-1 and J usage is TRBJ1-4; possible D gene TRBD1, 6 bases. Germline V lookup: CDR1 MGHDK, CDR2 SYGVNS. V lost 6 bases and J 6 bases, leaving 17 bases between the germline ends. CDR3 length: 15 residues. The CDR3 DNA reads TGTGCCAGCAGCCTTCTTGGGGGGGGCCATGAAAAACTGTTTTTT. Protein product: CASSLLGGGHEKLFF.